Below are 30 T cell receptor beta chains sequenced from a single sample in a study of T-cell memory formation after mild COVID-19. TCRdb recomputed calls from the 5' RACE reads with MiXCR, one row per CDR3 protein. The table has 500,000 to 550,000 distinct CDR3 sequences, around 21% seen once. The sequenced sample was PBMCs or a T cell subset sorted from them (not recorded which). Every receptor here comes from an adult woman who had mild COVID-19 (a few samples of this study predate the infection). Cell type and time point are not known.

This clonotype turned up a few times. The chain joins TRBV23-1 to TRBJ2-7; D may be TRBD1 (6 bases). TRBV23-1 is an open reading frame whose function is uncertain. With 1 base removed from V and 10 bases from J, the gap between germline ends came to 14 bases. CDR3 length: 13 amino acids. CDR3: CASSQWRQAFQYF. The CDR3 region has the DNA TGCGCCAGCAGTCAATGGAGACAGGCTTTTCAGTACTTC.

The V gene is TRBV27, the J gene TRBJ2-2, with D unclear. The CDR3 contains 17 residues. The V and J ends lost 9 bases and 0 bases respectively, with 20 bases between them. Germline assignment: CDR1 MNHEY and CDR2 SMNVEV (reference sequence). The CDR3 loop is CARFPSWKGTNTGELFF. The DNA of the CDR3 is TGTGCCAGATTTCCCAGCTGGAAGGGAACGAACACCGGGGAGCTGTTTTTT.

This clonotype was seen only a few times. The chain combines TRBV30 with TRBJ2-1, with a possible D match to TRBD2 (5 bases). The length of the CDR3 is 15 residues. From germline, CDR1 is GTSNPN and CDR2 SVGIG (reference sequence). V was trimmed by 3 bases and J by 9 bases, leaving 21 bases between them. CDR3 sequence reads: CAWRGATRGIGEQFF. CDR3 DNA: TGTGCCTGGAGGGGAGCAACCCGTGGGATCGGTGAGCAGTTCTTC.

This clonotype turned up a few times. The chain is built from TRBV24-1 and TRBJ1-4; possibly TRBD1 for D (5 bases). Germline CDR1 KGHDR, CDR2 SFDVKD. The germline V and J ends were trimmed by 5 bases and 8 bases, with 17 bases remaining between them. This CDR3 is 15 amino acids long. CDR3 sequence: CATSAQGALGEKLFF. The CDR3 nucleotides are TGTGCCACCAGTGCCCAGGGAGCCTTAGGCGAAAAACTGTTTTTT.

This rearrangement joins TRBV10-3 to TRBJ1-6, with D possibly being TRBD1 (5 bases). CDR1 and CDR2 from the germline V gene are ENHRY and SYGVKD. V was trimmed by 6 bases and J by 2 bases, leaving 17 bases between them. The CDR3 spans 17 residues. CDR3 bases: TGTGCCATCAGGGACCGGGACTCGGGGGCCTATAATTCACCCCTCCACTTT. Its translation: CAIRDRDSGAYNSPLHF.

This clonotype turned up a few times. The rearrangement links TRBV7-2 to TRBJ2-4; 7 bases line up with TRBD2. Trimming took 1 base from V and 2 from J; bases not matched to a gene: 17. Germline V gene sequence: CDR1 SGHTA, CDR2 FQGNSA. This CDR3 has 20 residues. The CDR3 sequence: CASSLVMRAGSLSTKNIQYF. The DNA of the CDR3 is TGTGCCAGCAGCTTAGTTATGCGAGCGGGGAGTTTAAGTACCAAAAACATTCAGTACTTC.

V is TRBV7-9 and J is TRBJ1-3; 9 positions agree with TRBD1. Germline V gene lookup returns CDR1 SEHNR and CDR2 FQNEAQ (reference sequence). Trimming cost V 2 bases and J 0 bases; bases outside gene matches: 11. The CDR3 is 19 amino acids. The DNA for the CDR3 is TGTGCCAGCAGCTTACCCCCGGGACAGGGTACAGGCTCTGGAAACACCATATATTTT. This gives the protein CASSLPPGQGTGSGNTIYF.

Points on this clonotype: Being one base from a much bigger clone, this may be a read error. The rearrangement joins TRBV5-5 to TRBJ2-5; 7 nucleotides align to TRBD1. Trimming removed 8 bases from V and 5 bases from J; junction bases left unmatched: 12. The CDR3 spans 14 residues. The germline gives CDR1 SGHKS, CDR2 YYEKEE (reference sequence). CDR3 DNA sequence: TGTGCCAGAAGTCTCGGTAGGGGGCGGGAGACCCAGTACTTC. It codes for CARSLGRGRETQYF.

This clonotype showed up just a few times. CDR3 coding DNA: TGTGCCTGGAGATGGGGACAGGGTTACGAGCAGTACTTC. Translating gives CAWRWGQGYEQYF. V usage is TRBV30 and J usage is TRBJ2-7; TRBD1 matches 9 bases. Germline CDR1 reads GTSNPN; CDR2 reads SVGIG (reference sequence). The CDR3 has 13 residues. V was pared by 3 bases and J by 4 bases, with 4 bases of the junction left unmatched.

This chain joins TRBV7-2 and TRBJ1-4; D remains unclear. Germline V lookup: CDR1 SGHTA, CDR2 FQGNSA. The CDR3 is 10 amino acids. DNA of the CDR3: TGTGGAGGGTCTAATGAAAAACTGTTTTTT. It translates to CGGSNEKLFF.

This clonotype was observed a handful of times. The chain combines TRBV21-1 with TRBJ2-3; TRBD2, as called in the table, went unchecked against the DNA. TRBV21-1 is recorded as a pseudogene. The CDR3 loop spans 14 amino acids. As DNA, the CDR3 is TGTGCCAGTCCGGGACTAGCGGCCACAGATACGCAGTATTTT. Translating gives CASPGLAATDTQYF.

V is TRBV6-5 and J is TRBJ2-6; D call uncertain. CDR3 length equals 16 residues. The V end lost 2 bases, the J end lost 1 base, and 9 bases lay between the germline ends. Per germline, CDR1 MNHEY and CDR2 SVGAGI. DNA for the CDR3: TGTGCCAGCAGTTACGCTCAGATGTCTGGGGCCAACGTCCTGACTTTC. It specifies CASSYAQMSGANVLTF.

The chain recombines TRBV5-6 with TRBJ2-1, with a weak D call TRBD2 (6 bases). The CDR3 runs 13 residues. Trimming removed 4 bases from V and 3 bases from J, with 8 bases in between. Germline V lookup: CDR1 SGHDT, CDR2 YYEEEE. The CDR3 loop is CASSGRRYNEQFF. The CDR3 bases are TGTGCCAGCAGCGGGAGGCGCTACAATGAGCAGTTCTTC.

This rearrangement joins TRBV18 to TRBJ2-7; D remains unclear. Trimming removed 3 bases from V and 4 bases from J, with 7 bases in between. Germline V gene data show CDR1 as KGHSH and CDR2 as LQKENI. The CDR3 is 12 residues long. DNA for the CDR3: TGTGCCAGCTCACCGGCGGATTACGAGCAGTACTTC. Translated, it gives CASSPADYEQYF.

The chain uses TRBV5-1 and TRBJ1-5; a possible D gene is TRBD1 (5 bases). The length of the CDR3 is 14 residues. V shed 3 bases and J shed 3 bases, with 10 bases lying between them. Germline lookup yields CDR1 SGHRS and CDR2 YFSETQ. The CDR3 nucleotides are TGCGCCAGCAGCTGGGGGGACCCCAATCAGCCCCAGCATTTT. It yields the protein CASSWGDPNQPQHF.

This clonotype was seen a few times. The chain employs TRBV12-3 or TRBV12-4 and TRBJ2-3, with 9 positions matching TRBD1. J was trimmed by 3 bases and V by 6 bases; bases with no gene match: 19. This CDR3 is built from 19 residues. This CDR3 is CASSTTPTGGPSRTDTQYF. For the CDR3, the DNA is TGTGCCAGCAGCACTACACCAACAGGGGGCCCGTCTCGGACAGATACGCAGTATTTT.

The chain links TRBV2 to TRBJ2-5; 8 bases align to TRBD2. This CDR3 is built from 15 residues. Germline V lookup: CDR1 SNHLY, CDR2 FYNNEI. V was pared by 6 bases and J by 0 bases, with 6 bases of the junction left unmatched. The chain's CDR3 is CASRKRGTYQETQYF. For the CDR3, the DNA is TGTGCCAGCAGAAAGCGGGGGACGTACCAAGAGACCCAGTACTTC.

The chain recombines TRBV18 with TRBJ1-5, with a weak D call TRBD1 (6 bases). Trimming took off 4 bases at V and 5 bases at J, with 12 bases between the two ends. CDR3 length equals 14 residues. Germline loops: CDR1 KGHSH, CDR2 LQKENI. The CDR3 bases are TGTGCCAGCTCACACCAGGGGACCGATCAGCCCCAGCATTTT. This codes for CASSHQGTDQPQHF.

This clonotype came up many times. The chain has TRBV5-6 and TRBJ2-7; the D is unclear. The CDR3 is 11 residues long. Germline assignment: CDR1 SGHDT and CDR2 YYEEEE. The germline V and J ends were trimmed by 2 bases and 3 bases, with 3 bases remaining between them. The CDR3 sequence: CASSFNYEQYF. The CDR3 nucleotides read TGTGCCAGCAGCTTCAACTACGAGCAGTACTTC.

The sample holds a few counts of this clonotype. This rearrangement joins TRBV20-1 to TRBJ2-2, with D unresolved. The V gene's germline CDR1 is DFQATT and CDR2 SNEGSKA (reference sequence). The CDR3 consists of 16 residues. V was pared by 2 bases and J by 8 bases, with 21 bases between. CDR3 amino acids: CSARTSTLPGVGELFF. The CDR3 nucleotides read TGCAGTGCTAGAACGTCCACATTACCCGGAGTTGGGGAGCTGTTTTTT.

This clonotype was counted a few times. The chain is built from TRBV18 and TRBJ2-7; the match to TRBD1 covers 7 bases. The J segment lost 0 bases and the V segment lost 5 bases, leaving 7 bases of the junction unmatched. Germline-derived CDR1 and CDR2 are KGHSH and LQKENI. This CDR3 spans 15 amino acids. The DNA for the CDR3 is TGTGCCAGCTCAGAATTCAGGGACAGCTCCTACGAGCAGTACTTC. Translation: CASSEFRDSSYEQYF.

The gene calls are TRBV12-3 or TRBV12-4 and TRBJ2-1, with 8 positions matching TRBD1. The CDR3 is 16 amino acids. With V trimmed by 6 bases and J by 1 base, 8 bases remained unmatched. Written as DNA, the CDR3 is TGTGCCAGCAGGGTCTCCGGGACAGGTTCCTACAATGAGCAGTTCTTC. Its protein is CASRVSGTGSYNEQFF.

The chain combines TRBV20-1 with TRBJ2-7; D is uncertain. Germline values: CDR1 DFQATT, CDR2 SNEGSKA (reference sequence). The CDR3 is 14 amino acids. V lost 4 bases and J lost 0, with 13 bases in between. DNA of the CDR3: TGCAGTGCTAACCCCCACGTCAGCTCCTACGAGCAGTACTTC. Protein product: CSANPHVSSYEQYF.

The chain is built from TRBV6-2 or TRBV6-3 and TRBJ2-7; tentatively, D is TRBD1 or TRBD2 (5 bases each). The CDR3 totals 16 residues. Germline CDR1 and CDR2: MNHEY and SVGEGT. Trimming stripped 4 bases from V and 3 bases from J, with 19 bases between. CDR3 protein: CASSLEGLVGYYEQYF. CDR3 nucleotide sequence: TGTGCCAGCAGTTTAGAGGGGCTGGTCGGCTACTACGAGCAGTACTTC.

The chain joins TRBV9 to TRBJ2-3; D not certain. The CDR3 runs 15 residues. The V end was cut by 3 bases, the J end by 7 bases, with 18 bases between. CDR1 and CDR2 from the germline V gene are SGDLS and YYNGEE. DNA for the CDR3: TGTGCCAGCAGCGGAGGCCGGGTCGATAGGAATACGCAGTATTTT. Protein product: CASSGGRVDRNTQYF.

The chain carries TRBV20-1 and TRBJ1-2; TRBD1 matches at 8 bases. The CDR3 covers 14 residues. Germline trimming cut 6 bases from V and 5 bases from J; bases unmatched to any gene: 11. CDR1 and CDR2 from the germline V gene are DFQATT and SNEGSKA (reference sequence). For the CDR3, the DNA is TGCAGTGCGCCCCCACCCGGGACAGGATATGGCTACACCTTC. Amino acids: CSAPPPGTGYGYTF.

The V and J genes are TRBV4-2 and TRBJ2-7, with 7 bases aligning to TRBD1. V lost 0 bases to trimming and J lost 6 bases; unmatched junction nucleotides: 8. The germline CDR1 and CDR2 sequences are LGHNA and YNFKEQ. The CDR3 runs 15 residues. This CDR3 reads CASSQEGTDGTEQYF. CDR3 sequence (DNA): TGTGCCAGCAGCCAAGAGGGGACAGACGGTACCGAGCAGTACTTC.

This clonotype was detected a few times. The chain combines TRBV4-1 with TRBJ1-4; D not resolved. V was shortened by 3 bases and J by 1 base, with 15 bases between the two germline ends. The germline V gene has CDR1 MGHRA and CDR2 YSYEKL. The CDR3 covers 17 residues. The CDR3 DNA reads as TGCGCCAGCAGCCATCCTAGAGAGGCGGGAACTAATGAAAAACTGTTTTTT. This encodes CASSHPREAGTNEKLFF.

This clonotype came up a few times. The rearrangement joins TRBV29-1 to TRBJ2-7; 7 positions match TRBD2. CDR1 is SQVTM and CDR2 is ANQGSEA in the germline V gene. The CDR3 consists of 12 residues. V was clipped by 4 bases and J by 3 bases; unmatched bases: 3. The DNA for the CDR3 is TGCAGCGTTGCTCCTAGCGGCTACGAGCAGTACTTC. Protein sequence: CSVAPSGYEQYF.

V usage is TRBV20-1 and J usage is TRBJ2-1, with TRBD2 matching 14 bases. CDR3 size: 15 residues. From germline, CDR1 is DFQATT and CDR2 SNEGSKA (reference sequence). The trim removed 7 bases at V and 8 bases at J, leaving 10 bases unmatched. This chain's CDR3 is CSGAKATSGRDEQFF. CDR3 in DNA: TGCAGTGGTGCAAAGGCGACTAGCGGGAGGGATGAGCAGTTCTTC.